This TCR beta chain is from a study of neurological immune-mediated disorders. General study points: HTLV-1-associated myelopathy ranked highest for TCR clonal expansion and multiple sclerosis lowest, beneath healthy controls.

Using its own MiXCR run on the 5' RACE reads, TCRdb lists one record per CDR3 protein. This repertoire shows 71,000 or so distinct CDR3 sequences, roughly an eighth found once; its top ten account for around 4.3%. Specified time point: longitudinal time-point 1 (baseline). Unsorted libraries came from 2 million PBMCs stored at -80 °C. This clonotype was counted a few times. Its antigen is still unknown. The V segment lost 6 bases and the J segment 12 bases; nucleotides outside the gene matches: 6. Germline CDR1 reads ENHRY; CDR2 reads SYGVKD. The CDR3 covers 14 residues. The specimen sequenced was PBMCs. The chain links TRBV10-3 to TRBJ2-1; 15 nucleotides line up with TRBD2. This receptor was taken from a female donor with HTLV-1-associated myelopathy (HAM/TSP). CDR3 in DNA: TGTGCCATCAGAGGACTAGCGGGGGGGCCTCTGCAGTTCTTC. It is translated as CAIRGLAGGPLQFF.